A selection of T cell receptor beta chains follows, all from one sample in a study of blood T cell repertoires in COVID-19. Measured with immunoSEQ multiplex PCR; TCRdb has only the in-frame clones, and not every one. The repertoire has over 400,000 clones, approximately 90% of them found once; the top ten carry under 9.5%. Material: PBMCs or T cells enriched from blood (not recorded which). The receptors come from an older woman who had recovered from COVID-19. Each CDR3 is given with its conserved first and last residue. Fields, in order: CDR3 protein, CDR3 DNA, V gene, D gene, clone size, J gene, CDR3 length. The D gene is left open where the match is weak. Clone size, where shown, is once, few, many, or a class for clones that have expanded.

CDR3aa: CASSLARLVSTDTQYF
CDR3nt: TGCGCCAGCAGCTTGGCGAGACTAGTAAGCACAGATACGCAGTATTTT
v_gene: TRBV5-1
d_gene: -
abundance: few
j_gene: TRBJ2-3
len: 16

CDR3aa: CASSSLTNTGELFF
CDR3nt: TGCGCCAGCAGCTCTCTGACAAACACCGGGGAGCTGTTTTTT
v_gene: TRBV5-1
d_gene: -
abundance: -
j_gene: TRBJ2-2
len: 14

CDR3aa: CATSLGTTGNTIYF
CDR3nt: TGTGCCACCAGCCTCGGGACAACTGGAAACACCATATATTTT
v_gene: TRBV15
d_gene: -
abundance: -
j_gene: TRBJ1-3
len: 14

CDR3aa: CASSVGTSGSSFKSDTQYF
CDR3nt: TGTGCCAGCAGTGTCGGGACTAGCGGGAGTTCCTTCAAGTCCGATACGCAGTATTTT
v_gene: TRBV5-4
d_gene: TRBD2
abundance: -
j_gene: TRBJ2-3
len: 19

CDR3aa: CASSLTGPMNTGELFF
CDR3nt: TGCGCCAGCAGCTTGACAGGCCCTATGAACACCGGGGAGCTGTTTTTT
v_gene: TRBV5-1
d_gene: -
abundance: -
j_gene: TRBJ2-2
len: 16

CDR3aa: CASSYTGRSYNSPLHF
CDR3nt: TGTGCCAGCAGTTACACAGGGAGATCCTATAATTCACCCCTCCACTTT
v_gene: TRBV6-5
d_gene: -
abundance: -
j_gene: TRBJ1-6
len: 16

CDR3aa: CSAGRDSPEKLFF
CDR3nt: TGCAGCGCCGGCCGGGACAGCCCTGAAAAACTGTTTTTT
v_gene: TRBV29-1
d_gene: TRBD1
abundance: -
j_gene: TRBJ1-4
len: 13

CDR3aa: CASSESALPVYGYTF
CDR3nt: TGCGCCAGCAGTGAGTCTGCATTACCGGTCTATGGCTACACCTTC
v_gene: TRBV10-2
d_gene: -
abundance: -
j_gene: TRBJ1-2
len: 15

CDR3aa: CASSQTSGGRNEQFF
CDR3nt: TGTGCCAGCAGCCAAACTAGCGGGGGAAGGAATGAGCAGTTCTTC
v_gene: TRBV5-6
d_gene: TRBD2
abundance: -
j_gene: TRBJ2-1
len: 15

CDR3aa: CAISPPGRNTEAFF
CDR3nt: TGTGCCATCTCCCCCCCAGGTAGGAACACTGAAGCTTTCTTT
v_gene: TRBV10-3
d_gene: -
abundance: -
j_gene: TRBJ1-1
len: 14

CDR3aa: CAISAGIRGEKLFF
CDR3nt: TGTGCCATCAGTGCAGGGATAAGAGGTGAAAAACTGTTTTTT
v_gene: TRBV10-3
d_gene: -
abundance: once
j_gene: TRBJ1-4
len: 14

CDR3aa: CASSMVGTGVGQPQHF
CDR3nt: TGTGCCAGTAGTATGGTGGGGACAGGTGTCGGTCAGCCCCAGCATTTT
v_gene: TRBV19
d_gene: TRBD1
abundance: -
j_gene: TRBJ1-5
len: 16

CDR3aa: CASRNRASQPQHF
CDR3nt: TGTGCCAGCAGAAACAGGGCGAGTCAGCCCCAGCATTTT
v_gene: TRBV7-8
d_gene: -
abundance: -
j_gene: TRBJ1-5
len: 13

CDR3aa: CASRQTGGVRSSPLHF
CDR3nt: TGTGCCAGCAGACAAACAGGGGGAGTAAGGAGTTCACCCCTCCACTTT
v_gene: TRBV28
d_gene: TRBD1
abundance: -
j_gene: TRBJ1-6
len: 16

CDR3aa: CASSVGGAGELFF
CDR3nt: TGTGCCAGCAGCGTGGGAGGGGCCGGGGAGCTGTTTTTT
v_gene: TRBV9
d_gene: TRBD2
abundance: -
j_gene: TRBJ2-2
len: 13

CDR3aa: CASSLMLYGYTF
CDR3nt: TGTGCCAGCAGTTTAATGCTATATGGCTACACCTTC
v_gene: TRBV12-3/TRBV12-4
d_gene: -
abundance: once
j_gene: TRBJ1-2
len: 12

CDR3aa: CASSLAGQGRYSYNEQFF
CDR3nt: TGTGCCAGCAGCTTGGCCGGACAGGGCAGATATTCCTACAATGAGCAGTTCTTC
v_gene: TRBV7-8
d_gene: TRBD1
abundance: -
j_gene: TRBJ2-1
len: 18

CDR3aa: CASSLRQVREKLFF
CDR3nt: TGTGCCAGCAGTTTACGACAGGTACGGGAAAAACTGTTTTTT
v_gene: TRBV28
d_gene: -
abundance: once
j_gene: TRBJ1-4
len: 14

CDR3aa: CASSLQGPEKLFF
CDR3nt: TGCGCCAGCAGCTTACAGGGTCCTGAAAAACTGTTTTTT
v_gene: TRBV5-1
d_gene: -
abundance: -
j_gene: TRBJ1-4
len: 13

CDR3aa: CASSLGGGAGTDTQYF
CDR3nt: TGCGCCAGCAGCTTGGGAGGGGGCGCGGGTACAGATACGCAGTATTTT
v_gene: TRBV5-1
d_gene: TRBD1
abundance: -
j_gene: TRBJ2-3
len: 16

CDR3aa: CASSELGSGMTYNEQFF
CDR3nt: TGTGCCAGCAGTGAACTGGGTAGCGGGATGACCTACAATGAGCAGTTCTTC
v_gene: TRBV6-1
d_gene: TRBD2
abundance: -
j_gene: TRBJ2-1
len: 17

CDR3aa: CAWSGGTLEGGSYEQYF
CDR3nt: TGTGCCTGGAGTGGGGGGACGCTCGAAGGGGGATCCTACGAGCAGTACTTC
v_gene: TRBV30
d_gene: -
abundance: -
j_gene: TRBJ2-7
len: 17

CDR3aa: CATSETGGFNQPQHF
CDR3nt: TGTGCCACCAGTGAGACAGGGGGATTCAATCAGCCCCAGCATTTT
v_gene: TRBV24-1
d_gene: TRBD1
abundance: -
j_gene: TRBJ1-5
len: 15

CDR3aa: CASVYQGREAFF
CDR3nt: TGTGCCAGCGTATACCAGGGGAGAGAAGCTTTCTTT
v_gene: TRBV6-5
d_gene: -
abundance: -
j_gene: TRBJ1-1
len: 12

CDR3aa: CAWSVSGAAPYEQYF
CDR3nt: TGTGCCTGGAGTGTAAGTGGGGCAGCCCCCTACGAGCAGTACTTC
v_gene: TRBV30
d_gene: -
abundance: -
j_gene: TRBJ2-7
len: 15

CDR3aa: CASSPNRGDSPLHF
CDR3nt: TGTGCCAGCTCACCAAACAGGGGTGATTCACCCCTCCACTTT
v_gene: TRBV18
d_gene: TRBD1
abundance: -
j_gene: TRBJ1-6
len: 14

CDR3aa: CASSPLRGAGYGYTF
CDR3nt: TGTGCCAGCAGCCCCCTTCGGGGGGCGGGCTATGGCTACACCTTC
v_gene: TRBV11-2
d_gene: -
abundance: -
j_gene: TRBJ1-2
len: 15

CDR3aa: CASSFLASGADTQYF
CDR3nt: TGCGCCAGCAGCTTTTTAGCGTCCGGCGCAGATACGCAGTATTTT
v_gene: TRBV5-1
d_gene: -
abundance: -
j_gene: TRBJ2-3
len: 15

CDR3aa: CASHRRGVNTEAFF
CDR3nt: TGTGCCAGCCACAGGAGGGGAGTGAACACTGAAGCTTTCTTT
v_gene: TRBV7-2
d_gene: -
abundance: -
j_gene: TRBJ1-1
len: 14

CDR3aa: CASSIGGGGETQYF
CDR3nt: TGTGCCAGTAGTATCGGCGGGGGAGGGGAGACCCAGTACTTC
v_gene: TRBV19
d_gene: TRBD2
abundance: -
j_gene: TRBJ2-5
len: 14

CDR3aa: CASSKGTGQENSPLHF
CDR3nt: TGTGCCAGCAGTAAGGGGACAGGGCAGGAGAATTCACCCCTCCACTTT
v_gene: TRBV27
d_gene: TRBD1
abundance: -
j_gene: TRBJ1-6
len: 16

CDR3aa: CASSLSGWGEKLFF
CDR3nt: TGTGCCAGCAGCCTCAGCGGGTGGGGGGAAAAACTGTTTTTT
v_gene: TRBV5-6
d_gene: -
abundance: -
j_gene: TRBJ1-4
len: 14

CDR3aa: CASSGQGAQGNQPQHF
CDR3nt: TGTGCCAGCAGTGGTCAGGGGGCGCAAGGCAATCAGCCCCAGCATTTT
v_gene: TRBV6-1
d_gene: TRBD1
abundance: -
j_gene: TRBJ1-5
len: 16

CDR3aa: CASSYGTGLGNTIYF
CDR3nt: TGTGCCAGCAGTTACGGGACAGGGCTCGGAAACACCATATATTTT
v_gene: TRBV6-5
d_gene: TRBD1
abundance: -
j_gene: TRBJ1-3
len: 15

CDR3aa: CATRGRTSGGTDTQYF
CDR3nt: TGTGCCACCCGAGGGAGGACTAGCGGAGGCACAGATACGCAGTATTTT
v_gene: TRBV2
d_gene: TRBD2
abundance: -
j_gene: TRBJ2-3
len: 16

CDR3aa: CASSLGQNYGYTF
CDR3nt: TGTGCCAGCAGTTTAGGACAAAACTATGGCTACACCTTC
v_gene: TRBV12-3/TRBV12-4
d_gene: -
abundance: -
j_gene: TRBJ1-2
len: 13

CDR3aa: CASSITGSSYNSPLHF
CDR3nt: TGTGCCAGTAGTATAACTGGGAGCTCCTATAATTCACCCCTCCACTTT
v_gene: TRBV19
d_gene: -
abundance: -
j_gene: TRBJ1-6
len: 16

CDR3aa: CASSAGLAGDSYEQYF
CDR3nt: TGTGCCAGCAGTGCTGGGCTAGCGGGGGATTCCTACGAGCAGTACTTC
v_gene: TRBV2
d_gene: TRBD2
abundance: -
j_gene: TRBJ2-7
len: 16

CDR3aa: CASSLTSPETEAFF
CDR3nt: TGTGCCAGCAGTCTAACTTCCCCGGAGACTGAAGCTTTCTTT
v_gene: TRBV2
d_gene: -
abundance: -
j_gene: TRBJ1-1
len: 14

CDR3aa: CASSDAPRGNTEAFF
CDR3nt: TGTGCCAGCAGTGATGCTCCCCGAGGGAACACTGAAGCTTTCTTT
v_gene: TRBV2
d_gene: -
abundance: once
j_gene: TRBJ1-1
len: 15

CDR3aa: CASSPTGYGWSYEQYF
CDR3nt: TGTGCCAGCAGCCCCACCGGGTACGGGTGGTCCTACGAGCAGTACTTC
v_gene: TRBV11-2
d_gene: -
abundance: -
j_gene: TRBJ2-7
len: 16

CDR3aa: CASSSTPGQSFSGANVLTF
CDR3nt: TGTGCCAGCAGCTCCACCCCGGGACAGTCCTTCTCTGGGGCCAACGTCCTGACTTTC
v_gene: TRBV7-9
d_gene: TRBD1
abundance: -
j_gene: TRBJ2-6
len: 19

CDR3aa: CASSKGEGASSPLHF
CDR3nt: TGTGCCAGCAGCAAAGGCGAGGGAGCTAGTTCACCCCTCCACTTT
v_gene: TRBV21-1
d_gene: -
abundance: -
j_gene: TRBJ1-6
len: 15